The 18 T cell receptor beta chains listed next were all sequenced from one sample in a study of blood T cell repertoires in COVID-19. The protocol was immunoSEQ multiplex PCR, while the TCRdb copy is restricted to in-frame clones and leaves out a portion. Altogether about 130,000 clones are present, around 83% being singletons, with the ten largest covering under 20%. The material sequenced was PBMCs or T cells enriched from blood (not recorded which). The receptors derive from a man aged 25 to 40 who had recovered from COVID-19.

This clone has at least ten counts. The rearrangement links TRBV6-2 or TRBV6-3 to TRBJ1-2; D is unclear. Deletions cut 4 bases from V and 4 bases from J, with 10 bases between. CDR3 length equals 13 residues. Per the germline V gene, CDR1 is MNHEY and CDR2 is SVGEGT. The CDR3 DNA sequence: TGTGCCAGCAGTTCATACAGCTTCTATGGCTACACCTTC. Encoded protein: CASSSYSFYGYTF.

The chain uses TRBV30 and TRBJ2-4; 10 positions match TRBD1. This CDR3 is 12 amino acids long. Trimming took 3 bases from V and 7 from J; bases not matched to a gene: 0. CDR1 GTSNPN and CDR2 SVGIG come from the germline V gene (reference sequence). The CDR3 reads CAWRDRGNIQYF. The DNA of the CDR3 is TGTGCCTGGAGGGACAGGGGGAACATTCAGTACTTC.

The chain is built from TRBV5-1 and TRBJ2-3; D may be TRBD1 (5 bases). Trimming stripped 7 bases from V and 1 base from J, with 16 bases between. This CDR3 is built from 15 residues. CDR1 is SGHRS, CDR2 YFSETQ, per germline. The CDR3 DNA is TGCGCCAGCCTATTAGGGTTAGGGGGCACAGATACGCAGTATTTT. Translation: CASLLGLGGTDTQYF.

This chain links TRBV18 with TRBJ2-5; D uncertain. Germline CDR1 reads KGHSH; CDR2 reads LQKENI. This CDR3 has 13 residues. V was cut by 3 bases and J by 5 bases, with 10 bases left in between. The CDR3 bases are TGTGCCAGCTCACCGACTCCCTCGGAGACCCAGTACTTC. Amino acid sequence: CASSPTPSETQYF.

The chain couples TRBV5-1 to TRBJ2-7, with D possibly being TRBD2 (6 bases). Germline CDR1 and CDR2: SGHRS and YFSETQ. The CDR3 consists of 14 residues. Trimming pared 4 bases from V and 5 bases from J, leaving 16 bases between. CDR3 protein: CASSPGLARDEQYV. For the CDR3, the DNA is TGCGCCAGCAGCCCGGGACTTGCCCGCGACGAGCAGTACGTC.

The chain recombines TRBV6-5 with TRBJ2-2; a possible D gene is TRBD2 (6 bases). Germline CDR1 is MNHEY and CDR2 is SVGAGI. This CDR3 spans 15 amino acids. The V end was cut by 6 bases, the J end by 0 bases, with 11 bases between. The CDR3 DNA reads TGTGCCAGCAGCAGGGACTTCGCGAACACCGGGGAGCTGTTTTTT. Translating gives CASSRDFANTGELFF.

The chain combines TRBV10-3 with TRBJ2-2; maybe TRBD1 (5 bases). The germline V and J ends were trimmed by 5 bases and 6 bases, with 10 bases remaining between them. The germline V gene encodes CDR1 ENHRY and CDR2 SYGVKD. The CDR3 has 13 amino acids. The CDR3 sequence: CAISPQGPGELFF. The CDR3 nucleotides are TGTGCCATCAGTCCTCAGGGTCCCGGGGAGCTGTTTTTT.

This chain links TRBV2 with TRBJ1-5, with 9 nucleotides matching TRBD1. Per germline, CDR1 SNHLY and CDR2 FYNNEI. Germline trimming cut 9 bases from V and 3 bases from J; bases unmatched to any gene: 3. The CDR3 consists of 13 residues. DNA of the CDR3: TGTGCCAGGGGGACAGGGTCCAATCAGCCCCAGCATTTT. Its translation is CARGTGSNQPQHF.

The V and J genes are TRBV5-1 and TRBJ2-1, with TRBD2 identical over 12 bases. The V segment lost 2 bases and the J segment 6 bases; nucleotides outside the gene matches: 3. The CDR3 totals 15 residues. Germline V lookup: CDR1 SGHRS, CDR2 YFSETQ. Here the CDR3 reads CASSFASGGANEQFF. CDR3 nucleotide sequence: TGCGCCAGCAGCTTTGCTAGCGGGGGGGCCAATGAGCAGTTCTTC.

The chain couples TRBV2 to TRBJ1-5, with D possibly TRBD1 on 5 matching bases. Trimming cost V 6 bases and J 1 base, with 10 bases left between them. This CDR3 spans 14 amino acids. Germline loops: CDR1 SNHLY, CDR2 FYNNEI. CDR3 nucleotides: TGTGCCAGCAGGGGAACAGGAAGCAATCAGCCCCAGCATTTT. It is translated as CASRGTGSNQPQHF.

The rearrangement joins TRBV2 to TRBJ2-2; 7 nucleotides match TRBD2. Germline CDR1 and CDR2: SNHLY and FYNNEI. The CDR3 extends over 14 amino acids. V lost 7 bases, J lost 5 bases, and 7 bases stayed unmatched. The CDR3 loop is CASMGGRGTGELFF. The CDR3 DNA follows: TGTGCCAGCATGGGCGGGAGAGGGACCGGGGAGCTGTTTTTT.

The rearrangement uses TRBV4-1 and TRBJ2-1, with a weak D call TRBD1 (5 bases). Germline V gene data show CDR1 as MGHRA and CDR2 as YSYEKL. Trimming took 8 bases from V and 2 from J, leaving 16 bases between them. This CDR3 region has 15 residues. As DNA, the CDR3 is TGCGCCAGCTCATCCCTTCAAGGGGCCTACAATGAGCAGTTCTTC. Translating it yields CASSSLQGAYNEQFF.

This rearrangement joins TRBV6-4 to TRBJ2-3; 8 bases line up with TRBD2. J lost 3 bases, V lost 4 bases, and 6 bases had no gene match. This CDR3 is 15 amino acids long. Germline-derived CDR1 and CDR2 are MRHNA and SNTAGT. The CDR3 spells CASSAVAGKTDTQYF. For the CDR3, the DNA is TGTGCCAGCAGTGCAGTAGCGGGGAAGACAGATACGCAGTATTTT.

The chain combines TRBV4-1 with TRBJ2-1; 8 positions match TRBD2. There are 17 residues in the CDR3. The germline V gene has CDR1 MGHRA and CDR2 YSYEKL. The V segment lost 0 bases and the J segment 5 bases; nucleotides outside the gene matches: 9. In nucleotides, the CDR3 is TGCGCCAGCAGCCAAGAATACAGCGGGAGCATCCACAATGAGCAGTTCTTC. Translated, it gives CASSQEYSGSIHNEQFF.

The V call is TRBV9, the J call TRBJ1-2; maybe TRBD1 (6 bases). This CDR3 comprises 15 residues. Per the germline V gene, CDR1 is SGDLS and CDR2 is YYNGEE. Trimming removed 4 bases from V and 0 bases from J, with 13 bases in between. The DNA of the CDR3 is TGTGCCAGCAGCCCCGGAAGGGGGACTAACTATGGCTACACCTTC. This sequence encodes CASSPGRGTNYGYTF.

V gene TRBV2 combines with J gene TRBJ2-1; TRBD2 aligns across 9 bases. Germline assignment: CDR1 SNHLY and CDR2 FYNNEI. The length of the CDR3 is 15 residues. V gave up 2 bases and J gave up 7 bases; unmatched junction bases: 6. CDR3 coding DNA: TGTGCCAGCAGTGAAACGGGCCTAGCGGGGAATGAGCAGTTCTTC. Translated: CASSETGLAGNEQFF.

The chain links TRBV6-5 to TRBJ1-4, with D perhaps TRBD1 (6 bases). CDR3 length equals 15 residues. V lost 6 bases and J lost 8, with 19 bases in between. The germline CDR1 and CDR2 sequences are MNHEY and SVGAGI. In DNA form, the CDR3 reads TGTGCCAGCAGGGGGTACAGGGACCGAAGCGAAAAACTGTTTTTT. Translating gives CASRGYRDRSEKLFF.

V is TRBV19 and J is TRBJ1-5; a possible D gene is TRBD1 (5 bases). With 3 bases removed from V and 6 bases from J, the gap between germline ends came to 18 bases. This CDR3 region has 16 residues. Per germline, CDR1 LNHDA and CDR2 SQIVND (reference sequence). CDR3 sequence reads: CASSIHLGGTGQPQHF. Written as DNA, the CDR3 is TGTGCCAGTAGTATCCATCTCGGGGGAACGGGTCAGCCCCAGCATTTT.